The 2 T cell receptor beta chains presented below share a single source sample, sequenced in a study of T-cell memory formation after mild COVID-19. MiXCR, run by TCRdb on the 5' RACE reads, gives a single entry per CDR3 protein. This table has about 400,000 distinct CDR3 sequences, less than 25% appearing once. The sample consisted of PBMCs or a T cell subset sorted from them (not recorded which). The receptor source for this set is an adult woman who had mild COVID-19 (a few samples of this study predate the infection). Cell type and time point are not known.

DNA of the CDR3: TGCAGCGTTAAGGGGCCACGGGAGCTGTTTTTT. Its translation: CSVKGPRELFF. V and J are TRBV29-1 and TRBJ2-2; D is possibly TRBD1 (5 bases). Germline V lookup: CDR1 SQVTM, CDR2 ANQGSEA. The CDR3 totals 11 residues. Trimming took 5 bases from V and 9 from J, leaving 10 bases between them.

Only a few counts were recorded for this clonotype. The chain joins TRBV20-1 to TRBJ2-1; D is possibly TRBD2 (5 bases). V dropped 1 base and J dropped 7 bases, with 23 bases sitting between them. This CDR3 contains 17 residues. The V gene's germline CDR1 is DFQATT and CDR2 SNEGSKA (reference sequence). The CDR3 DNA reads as TGCAGTGCTAGAGGTGACCTTGGACCCTGGAGGTCAAATGAGCAGTTCTTC. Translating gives CSARGDLGPWRSNEQFF.